This T cell receptor beta chain derives from a study of beta chain features in type 1 diabetes. Notes on the study in general: Shortening that was moderate but significant affected the TCRB CDR3s of Type 1 diabetes patients in all four CD4+ subsets.

Isolated RNA was reverse transcribed in full, so expressed TCRB transcripts were sequenced. Repertoires were generated with immunoSEQ multiplex PCR, while TCRdb's copy carries only in-frame clones and drops some. The data contain 500,000 to 800,000 clones, around 11% of them singletons. Germline V lookup: CDR1 ENHRY, CDR2 SYGVKD. There are 14 residues in the CDR3. Trimming at V came to 2 bases and at J to 7 bases, leaving 4 bases not matched to a gene. Comments on this clone: The target antigen is unknown. The same CDR3 can be traced to other DNA sequences in this sample.

The rearrangement links TRBV10-3 to TRBJ1-5; TRBD1 aligns across 8 bases. Sequenced sample: naive CD4+ T cells from blood. This receptor was identified in a man between 25 and 39 years old with type 1 diabetes. This chain's CDR3 is CAISEGQGDQPQHF. The CDR3 DNA reads TGTGCCATCAGTGAGGGACAGGGAGACCAGCCCCAGCATTTT.